The 11 T cell receptor beta chains in this list originate from one sample, sequenced in a study of Graves' ophthalmopathy and Graves' hyperthyroidism. The authors amplified TCR beta CDR3 regions from RNA transcripts. HTBI primers primed a first-round RT-PCR, and a second-round multiplex PCR followed. TCRdb analysed the multiplex PCR reads with MiXCR anew, one entry per CDR3 protein. The sample has about half a million distinct CDR3 sequences; approximately 15% are singletons. The sequenced material came from blood. These receptor sequences come from a woman in her 30s with Graves' ophthalmopathy.

A remark on this clonotype: A much larger clone differs from this one at a single base, so this may be a read error. V usage is TRBV28 and J usage is TRBJ2-7; D might be TRBD2 (5 bases). The CDR3 has 16 amino acids. Germline V gene lookup returns CDR1 MDHEN and CDR2 SYDVKM. CDR3 loop: CASTLASLRGPYEQYF. The CDR3, as DNA: TGTGCCAGCACTTTAGCGAGTTTACGTGGCCCCTACGAGCAGTACTTC. The variable domain in full, with the rest retrieved from reference TRBV28 and TRBJ2-7, is DVKVTQSSRYLVKRTGEKVFLECVQDMDHENMFWYRQDPGLGLRLIYFSYDVKMKEKGDIPEGYSVSREKKERFSLILESASTNQTSMYLCASTLASLRGPYEQYFGPGTRLTVT.

This clonotype was seen repeatedly, ten times or more. The chain employs TRBV6-1 and TRBJ2-7; possibly TRBD1 for D (6 bases). Trimming shortened V by 6 bases and J by 2 bases, and 14 bases separated the two germline ends. The CDR3 length is 14 residues. Germline V gene lookup returns CDR1 MNHNS and CDR2 SASEGT. The CDR3 DNA reads TGTGCCAGCAGAATCCCGGGACACCCCTACGAGCAGTACTTC. Its protein product is CASRIPGHPYEQYF.

This clonotype was found many times. The chain has TRBV18 and TRBJ2-5; the D call may be TRBD1 or TRBD2 (5 bases each). CDR1 KGHSH and CDR2 LQKENI come from the germline V gene. With 3 bases removed from V and 4 bases from J, the gap between germline ends came to 15 bases. The CDR3 has 15 residues. CDR3 region: CASSPLWGFGETQYF. The CDR3 bases are TGTGCCAGCTCACCGTTATGGGGGTTTGGAGAGACCCAGTACTTC. Combining the CDR3 with reference TRBV18 and TRBJ2-5 gives the whole variable domain NAGVMQNPRHLVRRRGQEARLRCSPMKGHSHVYWYRQLPEEGLKFMVYLQKENIIDESGMPKERFSAEFPKEGPSILRIQQVVRGDSAAYFCASSPLWGFGETQYFGPGTRLLVL.

The J gene is TRBJ1-1, the V gene TRBV11-2; maybe TRBD1 (6 bases). The CDR3 runs 17 residues. CDR1 is SGHAT, CDR2 FQNNGV, per germline. The V and J ends lost 5 bases and 8 bases respectively, with 27 bases between them. As DNA, the CDR3 is TGTGCCAGCAGCAGATGGACGCTAATGGACAGCCCTAAGGAAGCTTTCTTT. Protein: CASSRWTLMDSPKEAFF.

This CDR3 reads CASSYGFYSNQPQHF. CDR3 coding DNA: TGTGCCAGCAGTTACGGTTTTTATAGCAATCAGCCCCAGCATTTT. This chain connects TRBV6-2 or TRBV6-3 to TRBJ1-5, with D hard to call. Trimming left V 2 bases short and J 0 bases short, with 8 bases between. CDR1 is MNHEY, CDR2 SVGEGT, per germline. The CDR3 is 15 amino acids.

The genes are TRBV7-3 and TRBJ1-1; D gene unclear. Trimming cost V 11 bases and J 4 bases, with 23 bases left between them. Germline V lookup: CDR1 SGHTA, CDR2 FQGTGA. CDR3 size: 15 residues. As DNA, the CDR3 is TGTGCCCGCCTGGACCTTGAAAATGGGTCCACTGAAGCTTTCTTT. Translating gives CARLDLENGSTEAFF.

This clonotype has more than one count but fewer than ten. The CDR3 sequence is CASSGGQGTKTQYF. The CDR3 coding sequence is TGTGCCAGCTCAGGCGGACAGGGGACGAAGACCCAGTACTTC. The chain carries TRBV18 and TRBJ2-5; 9 positions match TRBD1. CDR3 length: 14 residues. Germline V gene sequence: CDR1 KGHSH, CDR2 LQKENI. V trimming: 5 bases; J trimming: 6 bases; junction bases outside the gene matches: 7.

This clonotype came up many times. V and J are TRBV10-3 and TRBJ1-2; tentative D call: TRBD1 (6 bases). Per germline, CDR1 ENHRY and CDR2 SYGVKD. Trimming pared 10 bases from V and 7 bases from J, leaving 19 bases between. This CDR3 contains 13 residues. CDR3 amino acids: CATGSEQGSGYTF. The CDR3 DNA sequence: TGTGCCACAGGGTCTGAACAGGGAAGTGGCTACACCTTC.

At least ten counts were recorded for this clonotype. J is TRBJ1-2 and V is TRBV5-4; D is possibly TRBD1 (5 bases). The CDR3 has 14 residues. Per the germline V gene, CDR1 is SGHNT and CDR2 is YYREEE (reference sequence). Between the trimmed V and J ends, which lost 4 bases and 1 base, there was a span of 11 bases. In DNA form, the CDR3 reads TGTGCCAGCAGCCTTGACAGCCTTAACTATGGCTACACCTTC. Amino acid sequence: CASSLDSLNYGYTF.

V and J are TRBV6-5 and TRBJ1-2; weak D call: TRBD1 (6 bases). With 2 bases removed from V and 6 bases from J, the gap between germline ends came to 13 bases. The germline V gene encodes CDR1 MNHEY and CDR2 SVGAGI. This CDR3 has 14 amino acids. The CDR3 nucleotides are TGTGCCAGCAGTTACCCCGGGACAAGTAATGGCTACACCTTC. Translating gives CASSYPGTSNGYTF.

The V gene is TRBV7-9, the J gene TRBJ2-2, with 11 bases aligning to TRBD2. Germline CDR1 SEHNR, CDR2 FQNEAQ (reference sequence). V lost 8 bases to trimming and J lost 10 bases; unmatched junction nucleotides: 12. CDR3 size: 15 residues. The CDR3, as DNA: TGTGCCAGCGAGCTAGCGGGGGGCGTTGCCGAGGAGCTGTTTTTT. This translates into CASELAGGVAEELFF.